Below are 7 T cell receptor beta chains sequenced from a single sample in a study of blood T cell repertoires in COVID-19. Clones were sequenced by immunoSEQ multiplex PCR, and TCRdb holds only the in-frame ones, with some missing. The data contain roughly 140,000 clones, around 80% of them seen just once; the ten biggest clones take up about 3.5%. Sequencing was done on a sample of peripheral blood. The origin of the receptors is a man in his 70s who had recovered from COVID-19.

The chain uses TRBV20-1 and TRBJ2-7; D ambiguous. The CDR3 totals 11 residues. Trimming removed 8 bases from V and 4 bases from J, with 12 bases in between. Germline V gene data show CDR1 as DFQATT and CDR2 as SNEGSKA (reference sequence). The CDR3 reads CSPADSYEQYF. The CDR3 nucleotides are TGCAGTCCGGCCGACTCTTACGAGCAGTACTTC.

The chain links TRBV2 to TRBJ2-3; 7 bases align to TRBD2. This CDR3 has 13 residues. Germline CDR1 and CDR2: SNHLY and FYNNEI. After removal of 9 bases from V and 1 base from J, the junction contained 4 bases not matched to a gene. CDR3 loop: CARTSSGTDTQYF. CDR3 sequence (DNA): TGTGCCAGGACTAGCTCGGGCACAGATACGCAGTATTTT.

V and J are TRBV30 and TRBJ2-7; D is undetermined. Deletions cut 0 bases from V and 3 bases from J, with 12 bases between. The germline gives CDR1 GTSNPN, CDR2 SVGIG (reference sequence). This CDR3 has 14 residues. CDR3 loop: CAWSVPPQVYEQYF. CDR3 nucleotides: TGTGCCTGGAGTGTACCCCCGCAGGTCTACGAGCAGTACTTC. Variable domain in full (rest from reference TRBV30 and TRBJ2-7): SQTIHQWPATLVQPVGSPLSLECTVEGTSNPNLYWYRQAAGRGLQLLFYSVGIGQISSEVPQNLSASRPQDRQFILSSKKLLLSDSGFYLCAWSVPPQVYEQYFGPGTRLTVT.

This clone was counted a few times. This sequence joins TRBV11-2 and TRBJ2-1; 13 nucleotides line up with TRBD2. V lost 1 base to trimming and J lost 4 bases; unmatched junction nucleotides: 1. The length of the CDR3 is 16 residues. CDR1 and CDR2 from the germline V gene are SGHAT and FQNNGV. DNA for the CDR3: TGTGCCAGCAGCTTAGTACTAGCGGGAGGGTACAATGAGCAGTTCTTC. Amino acids: CASSLVLAGGYNEQFF.

The chain joins TRBV2 to TRBJ1-3; possibly TRBD1 for D (6 bases). V gave up 6 bases and J gave up 1 base, with 10 bases separating them. Germline loops: CDR1 SNHLY, CDR2 FYNNEI. This CDR3 comprises 14 residues. Here the CDR3 reads CASSPTGSGNTIYF. Written as DNA, the CDR3 is TGTGCCAGCAGCCCCACAGGGTCTGGAAACACCATATATTTT.

This chain joins TRBV7-2 and TRBJ2-7; TRBD2 might be the D (6 bases). Germline loops: CDR1 SGHTA, CDR2 FQGNSA. The CDR3 length is 15 residues. Trimming stripped 1 base from V and 4 bases from J, with 14 bases between. CDR3 in DNA: TGTGCCAGCAGCTTAGAAGTCGGGAGAATTTACGAGCAGTACTTC. As protein: CASSLEVGRIYEQYF.

This clone was picked up one time. The genes are TRBV7-3 and TRBJ1-2; TRBD1 agrees at 7 bases. Germline V gene data show CDR1 as SGHTA and CDR2 as FQGTGA. This CDR3 has 15 amino acids. V lost 5 bases to trimming and J lost 8 bases; unmatched junction nucleotides: 14. The CDR3 is CASSPRDSSLGGYTF. CDR3 in DNA: TGTGCCAGCAGCCCACGGGACAGCTCCTTGGGGGGCTACACCTTC.